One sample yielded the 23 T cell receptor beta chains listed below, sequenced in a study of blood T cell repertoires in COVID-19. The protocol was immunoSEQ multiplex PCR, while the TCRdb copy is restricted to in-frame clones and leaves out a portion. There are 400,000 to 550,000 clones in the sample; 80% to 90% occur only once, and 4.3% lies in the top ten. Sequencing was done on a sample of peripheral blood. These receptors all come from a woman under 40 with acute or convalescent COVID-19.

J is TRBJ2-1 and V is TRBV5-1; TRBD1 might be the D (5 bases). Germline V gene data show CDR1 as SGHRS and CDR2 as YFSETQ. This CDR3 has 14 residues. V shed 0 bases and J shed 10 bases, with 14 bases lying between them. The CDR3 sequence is CASSLVSGIPEQFF. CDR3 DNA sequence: TGCGCCAGCAGCTTGGTTTCAGGGATCCCCGAGCAGTTCTTC.

Here the CDR3 DNA reads TGTGCCAGCAGTGGGGACTTAGCCTATGGCTACACCTTC. Residues: CASSGDLAYGYTF. V is TRBV12-3 or TRBV12-4 and J is TRBJ1-2, with a tentative D call TRBD1 (5 bases). CDR3 length: 13 residues. V gave up 5 bases and J gave up 4 bases, with 11 bases separating them.

CDR3 nucleotide sequence: TGTGCCAGCAGCTTAGTCGTAGGACAGGGGGCGCATCAGCCCCAGCATTTT. Amino acids: CASSLVVGQGAHQPQHF. The chain has TRBV7-9 and TRBJ1-5; 11 nucleotides line up with TRBD1. There are 17 residues in the CDR3. The germline V gene encodes CDR1 SEHNR and CDR2 FQNEAQ (reference sequence). With 1 base clipped from V and 5 bases from J, the junction kept 7 bases outside the gene matches. Full variable domain (remainder filled in from reference TRBV7-9 and TRBJ1-5): DTGVSQNPRHKITKRGQNVTFRCDPISEHNRLYWYRQTLGQGPEFLTYFQNEAQLEKSRLLSDRFSAERPKGSFSTLEIQRTEQGDSAMYLCASSLVVGQGAHQPQHFGDGTRLSIL.

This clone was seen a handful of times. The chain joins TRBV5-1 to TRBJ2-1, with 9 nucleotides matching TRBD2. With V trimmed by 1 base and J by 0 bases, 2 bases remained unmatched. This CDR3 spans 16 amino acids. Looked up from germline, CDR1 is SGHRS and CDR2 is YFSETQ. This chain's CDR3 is CASSLLAGSSYNEQFF. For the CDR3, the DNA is TGCGCCAGCAGCTTGCTAGCGGGGAGCTCCTACAATGAGCAGTTCTTC.

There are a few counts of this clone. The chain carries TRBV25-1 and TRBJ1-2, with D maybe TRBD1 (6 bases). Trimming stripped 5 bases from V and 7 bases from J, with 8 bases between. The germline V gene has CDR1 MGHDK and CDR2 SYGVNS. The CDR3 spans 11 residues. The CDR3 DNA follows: TGTGCCAGCAGTTTGGGGGCTGGCTACACCTTC. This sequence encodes CASSLGAGYTF.

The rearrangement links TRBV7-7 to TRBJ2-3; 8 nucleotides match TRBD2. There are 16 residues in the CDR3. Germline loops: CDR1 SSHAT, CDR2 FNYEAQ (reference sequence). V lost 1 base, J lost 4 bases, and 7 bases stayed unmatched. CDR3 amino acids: CASSLVAGGPPDTQYF. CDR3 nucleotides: TGTGCCAGCAGCTTAGTGGCGGGGGGCCCCCCAGATACGCAGTATTTT.

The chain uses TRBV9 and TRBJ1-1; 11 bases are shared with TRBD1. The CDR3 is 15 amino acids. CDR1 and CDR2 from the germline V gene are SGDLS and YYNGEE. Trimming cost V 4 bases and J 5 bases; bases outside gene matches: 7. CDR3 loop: CASSPGTGGRTEAFF. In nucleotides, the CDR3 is TGTGCCAGCAGCCCCGGGACAGGGGGGAGAACTGAAGCTTTCTTT.

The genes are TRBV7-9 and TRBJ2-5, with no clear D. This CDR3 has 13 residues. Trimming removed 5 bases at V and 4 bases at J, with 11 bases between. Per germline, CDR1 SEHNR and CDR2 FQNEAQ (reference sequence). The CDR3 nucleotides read TGTGCCAGCAGCCCCGATCCGGGAGAGACCCAGTACTTC. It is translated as CASSPDPGETQYF.

The CDR3 spells CASSPGAGTGVEAFF. CDR3 DNA sequence: TGTGCCAGTAGTCCAGGGGCTGGGACAGGGGTTGAAGCTTTCTTT. This sequence joins TRBV19 and TRBJ1-1; 10 nucleotides agree with TRBD1. CDR3 length: 15 residues. From germline, CDR1 is LNHDA and CDR2 SQIVND (reference sequence). V shed 5 bases, J shed 7 bases, and the junction held 10 bases outside the gene matches. Combining the CDR3 with reference TRBV19 and TRBJ1-1 gives the whole variable domain DGGITQSPKYLFRKEGQNVTLSCEQNLNHDAMYWYRQDPGQGLRLIYYSQIVNDFQKGDIAEGYSVSREKKESFPLTVTSAQKNPTAFYLCASSPGAGTGVEAFFGQGTRLTVV.

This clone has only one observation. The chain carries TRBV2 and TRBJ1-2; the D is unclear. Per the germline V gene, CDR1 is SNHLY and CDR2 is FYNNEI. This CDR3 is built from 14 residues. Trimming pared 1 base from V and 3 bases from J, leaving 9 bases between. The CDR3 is CASSEDPGYYGYTF. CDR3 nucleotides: TGTGCCAGCAGTGAAGATCCGGGGTACTATGGCTACACCTTC.

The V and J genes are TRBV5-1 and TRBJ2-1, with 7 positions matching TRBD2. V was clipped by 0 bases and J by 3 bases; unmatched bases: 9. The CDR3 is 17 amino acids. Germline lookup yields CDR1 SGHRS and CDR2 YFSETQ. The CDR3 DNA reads TGCGCCAGCAGCTTGGGGCTAGCGGAAGGGATCTACAATGAGCAGTTCTTC. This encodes CASSLGLAEGIYNEQFF.

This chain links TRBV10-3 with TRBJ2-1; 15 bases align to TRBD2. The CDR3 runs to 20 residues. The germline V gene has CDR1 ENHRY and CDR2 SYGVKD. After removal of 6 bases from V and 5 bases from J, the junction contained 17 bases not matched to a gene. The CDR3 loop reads CAISASPGLAGGRGNNEQFF. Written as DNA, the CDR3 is TGTGCCATCAGCGCTAGCCCGGGACTAGCGGGGGGAAGAGGAAACAATGAGCAGTTCTTC.

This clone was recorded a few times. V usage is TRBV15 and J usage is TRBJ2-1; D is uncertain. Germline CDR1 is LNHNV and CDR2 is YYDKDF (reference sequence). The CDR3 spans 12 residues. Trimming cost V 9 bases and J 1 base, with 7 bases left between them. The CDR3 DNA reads TGTGCCACTAGTGGTTCCTACAATGAGCAGTTCTTC. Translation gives CATSGSYNEQFF.

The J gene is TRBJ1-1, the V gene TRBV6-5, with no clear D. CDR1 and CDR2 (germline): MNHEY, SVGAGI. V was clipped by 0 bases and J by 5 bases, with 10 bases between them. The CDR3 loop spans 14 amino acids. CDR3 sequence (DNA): TGTGCCAGCAGTTACTCGTCTGGAGGGACTGAAGCTTTCTTT. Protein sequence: CASSYSSGGTEAFF.

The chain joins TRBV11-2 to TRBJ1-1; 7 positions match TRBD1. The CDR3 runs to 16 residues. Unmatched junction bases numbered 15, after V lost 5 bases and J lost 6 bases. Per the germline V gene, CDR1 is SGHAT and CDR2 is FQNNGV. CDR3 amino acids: CASSGTYRGFIPEAFF. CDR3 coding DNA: TGTGCCAGCAGCGGTACCTACAGGGGTTTCATACCTGAAGCTTTCTTT. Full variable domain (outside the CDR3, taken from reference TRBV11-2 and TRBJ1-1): EAGVAQSPRYKIIEKRQSVAFWCNPISGHATLYWYQQILGQGPKLLIQFQNNGVVDDSQLPKDRFSAERLKGVDSTLKIQPAKLEDSAVYLCASSGTYRGFIPEAFFGQGTRLTVV.

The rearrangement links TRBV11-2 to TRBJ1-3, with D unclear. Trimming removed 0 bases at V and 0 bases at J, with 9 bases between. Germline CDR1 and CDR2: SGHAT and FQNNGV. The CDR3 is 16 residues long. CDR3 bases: TGTGCCAGCAGCTTAGAGCCAGTGAACTCTGGAAACACCATATATTTT. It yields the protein CASSLEPVNSGNTIYF.

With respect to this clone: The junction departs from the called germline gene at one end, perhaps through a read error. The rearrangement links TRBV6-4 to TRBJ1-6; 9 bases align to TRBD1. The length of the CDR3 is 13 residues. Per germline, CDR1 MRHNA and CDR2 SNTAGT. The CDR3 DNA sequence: TGTGCCAGCAGCGCTACGGGACAGGGATCTTTGTACTTT. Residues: CASSATGQGSLYF.

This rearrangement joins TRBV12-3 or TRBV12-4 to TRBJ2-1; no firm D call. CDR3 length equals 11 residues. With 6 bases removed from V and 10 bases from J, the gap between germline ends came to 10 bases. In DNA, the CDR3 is TGTGCCAGCAGCCTTTCCGTCGAGCAGTTCTTC. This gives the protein CASSLSVEQFF.

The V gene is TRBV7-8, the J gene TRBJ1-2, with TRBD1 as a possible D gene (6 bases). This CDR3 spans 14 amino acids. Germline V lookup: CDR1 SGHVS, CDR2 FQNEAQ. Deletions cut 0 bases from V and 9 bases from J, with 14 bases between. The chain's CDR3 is CASSLAEADSRYTF. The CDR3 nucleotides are TGTGCCAGCAGCTTAGCAGAGGCGGACAGCCGCTACACCTTC.

The CDR3 spells CAISESRRGLGQPQHF. The CDR3 DNA is TGTGCCATCAGTGAGTCGAGGAGGGGGCTAGGACAGCCCCAGCATTTT. V gene TRBV10-3 combines with J gene TRBJ1-5, with TRBD1 matching 7 bases. The germline V gene has CDR1 ENHRY and CDR2 SYGVKD. The CDR3 consists of 16 residues. The V segment lost 0 bases and the J segment 7 bases; nucleotides outside the gene matches: 9.

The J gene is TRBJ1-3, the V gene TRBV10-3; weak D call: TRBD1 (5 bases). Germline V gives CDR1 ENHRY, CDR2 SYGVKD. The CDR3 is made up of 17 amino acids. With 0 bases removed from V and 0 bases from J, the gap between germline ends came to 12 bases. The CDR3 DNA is TGTGCCATCAGTGAGTCGGGACTGAGAGTCTCTGGAAACACCATATATTTT. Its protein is CAISESGLRVSGNTIYF.

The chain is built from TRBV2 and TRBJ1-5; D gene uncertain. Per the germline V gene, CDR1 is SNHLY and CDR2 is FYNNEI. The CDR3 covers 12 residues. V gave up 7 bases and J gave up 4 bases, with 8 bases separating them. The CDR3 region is CASNAVNQPQHF. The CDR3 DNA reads TGTGCCAGCAATGCGGTTAATCAGCCCCAGCATTTT.

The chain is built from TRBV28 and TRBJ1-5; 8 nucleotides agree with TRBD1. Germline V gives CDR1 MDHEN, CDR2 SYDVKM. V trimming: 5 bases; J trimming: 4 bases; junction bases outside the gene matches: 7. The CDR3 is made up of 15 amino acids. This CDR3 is CASSLRGRGNQPQHF. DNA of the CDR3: TGTGCCAGCAGTCTCAGGGGGCGCGGTAATCAGCCCCAGCATTTT.